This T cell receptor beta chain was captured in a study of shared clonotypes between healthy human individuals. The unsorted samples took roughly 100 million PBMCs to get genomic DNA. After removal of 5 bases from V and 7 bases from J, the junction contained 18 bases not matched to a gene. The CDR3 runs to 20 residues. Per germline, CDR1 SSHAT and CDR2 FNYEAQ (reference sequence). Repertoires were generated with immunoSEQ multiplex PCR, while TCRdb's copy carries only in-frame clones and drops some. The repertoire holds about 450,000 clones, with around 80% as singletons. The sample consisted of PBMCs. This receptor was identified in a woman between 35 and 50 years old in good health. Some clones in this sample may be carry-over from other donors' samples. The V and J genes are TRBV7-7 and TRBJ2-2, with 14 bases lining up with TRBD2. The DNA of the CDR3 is TGTGCCAGCAGCGCCACACCCTCACCGGGACTAGCGGGAGTGGTCGGGGAGCTGTTTTTT. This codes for CASSATPSPGLAGVVGELFF.